This record concerns one T cell receptor beta chain sequence. In its sample, this clonotype was seen a few times. Its cognate antigen has yet to be identified. No much larger clone is present one base from it, and per-base qualities are unavailable. The V and J ends are trimmed by 2 bases and 2 bases, leaving 21 bases between them. The germline V gene (reference sequence) supplies CDR1 LGHDT and CDR2 YNNKEL. The CDR3 runs 18 residues from the cysteine to the phenylalanine. This entry keeps only the CDR3 DNA: 54 bases, framed from base 1. This record comes from a study of T-cell memory formation after mild COVID-19 (dated by TCRdb to the early 2020s). For context, the study as a whole: Most TCR sequence clusters were specific to one of the two donors. T-cell clones expanding and contracting after mild COVID-19 in a couple of donors were tracked by longitudinal TCRalpha and TCRbeta repertoire sequencing. The cohort comprised two young, previously healthy adult volunteers, one female and one male.

General study outcomes and caveats: The second-wave clones that peaked on day 37 were not confirmed to be SARS-CoV-2 specific. Only a couple of mild cases were covered in the study, and larger cohorts including severe cases with pre-infection samples were considered necessary. Some responding clones were found in pre-infection memory, which suggests that pre-existing cross-reactive memory T cells took part in the SARS-CoV-2 response. Contracting CD4+ clones were located mainly in the CM and EM memory subsets, whereas CD8+ clones were found to be enriched in EMRA. From day 15 to 85, contracting clones showed balanced CD4/CD8 phenotypes, whereas a second wave of clones that expanded from day 15 to 37 leaned towards CD4+.

Ficoll-Paque density gradient centrifugation was the method used to isolate PBMCs. The sample was run on an Illumina NovaSeq 6000. cDNA libraries for TCRalpha and TCRbeta were prepared by 5'RACE using constant-segment primers, with sample barcodes and unique molecular identifiers added. RNA was extracted from every sample with Trizol reagent. Amplification of the libraries took two PCR steps, and the second step added a second sample barcode plus Illumina TruSeq adapters. Sequencing of libraries was performed on an Illumina NovaSeq with 2 x 150 bp paired-end reads. On the authors' methods: Demultiplexing of reads and collapsing into UMI-guided consensus sequences were performed with migec v1.2.7. With mixcr v2.1.11, UMI consensuses were aligned to TRA and TRB V and J templates and assembled into clonotypes. Expanded or contracted clonotypes were those called significant by both edgeR and NoisET, with noise models trained on biological replicates. For edgeR calls, the cutoffs were a false discovery rate-adjusted p below 0.01 and a log2 fold-change threshold of 1. PCA with hierarchical clustering of max-normalized trajectories of the 1000 most abundant clonotypes was used as exploratory dynamics analysis. The CD4 or CD8 phenotype of responding clones was assigned using the separately sequenced CD4+ and CD8+ repertoires. Through fastp at Q25 and MiXCR, TCRdb rebuilt clones from the public reads, retaining in-frame beta chains. When rows share a CDR3 protein, they turn into one entry using the most common DNA and genes. TCRdb's processing, not the authors', yielded these V and J calls. This sample lists about 350,000 distinct CDR3 sequences; roughly 15% were detected once. The top ten clonotypes cover 22% of the sample.

The chain was built from TRBV3-1 and TRBJ2-5; perhaps TRBD2 is the D gene, with 6 bases matching. The specimen was PBMCs or a T cell subset sorted from them (not recorded which). This clonotype was obtained from a man aged 18 to 35 who had mild COVID-19 (a few samples of this study predate the infection). The sample titles of this study are shuffled in the database, so cell type and time point are left out; the donor was told from shared clones. CDR3 sequence: CASSQPWTTPRGQETQYF. The DNA sequence is given as TGTGCCAGCAGCCAACCGTGGACTACCCCTCGAGGGCAAGAGACCCAGTACTTC.